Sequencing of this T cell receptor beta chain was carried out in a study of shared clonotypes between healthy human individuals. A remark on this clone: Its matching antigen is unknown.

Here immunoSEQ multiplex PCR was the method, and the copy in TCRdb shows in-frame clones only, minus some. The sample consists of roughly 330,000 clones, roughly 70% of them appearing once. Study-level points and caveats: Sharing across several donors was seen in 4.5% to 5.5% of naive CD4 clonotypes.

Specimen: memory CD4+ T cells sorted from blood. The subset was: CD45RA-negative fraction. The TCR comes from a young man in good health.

CDR3 protein: CASTSRQGLSYEQYF. CDR3 coding DNA: TGTGCCAGCACCTCCCGGCAGGGCCTCTCCTACGAGCAGTACTTC. The chain uses TRBV6-5 and TRBJ2-7, with D tentatively TRBD1 (5 bases). The CDR3 covers 15 residues. The germline V gene has CDR1 MNHEY and CDR2 SVGAGI. The V end was cut by 7 bases, the J end by 0 bases, with 16 bases between.